This T cell receptor (beta chain) stems from a study of shared clonotypes between healthy human individuals. Study-wide results and caveats: The study generally estimated greater richness for naive than memory subsets. A reduction in generation probabilities was seen for non-shared clonotypes relative to those shared by all four donors.

The study ran the assay at deep level. The table came from immunoSEQ multiplex PCR; TCRdb's copy has only in-frame clones and leaves some out. The sample shows more than 2 million clones, just under 95% of them seen only once. Naive CD8 cells lacked CD45RO, underwent positive selection for CCR7 and left out terminally differentiated effector memory CD45RA+ cells. This clone was seen more than once but under ten times. The target antigen is unknown. Germline V CDR1 and CDR2: MNHNS, SASEGT. Trimming removed 10 bases from V and 0 bases from J, with 16 bases in between. This CDR3 contains 15 residues. The TCR was taken from a man aged 18 to 29 in good health. Some clones in this sample may be carry-over from other donors' samples. This rearrangement joins TRBV6-1 to TRBJ1-5; D may be TRBD1 (5 bases). Sample: naive CD8+ T cells from PBMCs. The CDR3 reads CATQVLVNSNQPQHF. The DNA for the CDR3 is TGTGCCACACAGGTTCTCGTGAATAGCAATCAGCCCCAGCATTTT.